This is a list of T cell receptor beta chains from one sample in a study of post-analysis software for immune sequencing data. TCRdb reprocessed the PCR reads via MiXCR and lists one record per CDR3 protein. The data show 800,000 to 950,000 distinct CDR3 sequences, with approximately 53% seen just once and 4.6% held by the top ten. The sequenced sample was blood. Source of these receptors: a girl under 18 with multiple sclerosis. Both conserved end residues are part of each CDR3. The order of the fields is D gene, J gene, clone size, V gene, CDR3 length, CDR3 protein, CDR3 DNA. A D gene is named only where the DNA matches it firmly. The size entry is marked missing in some rows and otherwise reads once, few, many or a size class.

d_gene: NA; j_gene: TRBJ2-7; abundance: NA; v_gene: TRBV6-5; len: 14; CDR3aa: CASSPTRVPYEQYF; CDR3nt: TGTGCCAGCAGCCCAACCCGGGTCCCTTACGAGCAGTACTTC
d_gene: NA; j_gene: TRBJ1-2; abundance: few; v_gene: TRBV6-5; len: 14; CDR3aa: CASSYLGANYGYTF; CDR3nt: TGTGCCAGCAGTTACTTAGGGGCTAACTATGGCTACACCTTC
d_gene: NA; j_gene: TRBJ2-5; abundance: NA; v_gene: TRBV29-1; len: 13; CDR3aa: CSVDRTGGETQYF; CDR3nt: TGCAGCGTGGATAGGACAGGAGGGGAGACCCAGTACTTC
d_gene: NA; j_gene: TRBJ1-6; abundance: once; v_gene: TRBV12-3/TRBV12-4; len: 15; CDR3aa: CASITTGTYNSPLHF; CDR3nt: TGTGCCAGCATTACGACAGGAACATATAATTCACCCCTCCACTTT
d_gene: NA; j_gene: TRBJ2-1; abundance: few; v_gene: TRBV11-1; len: 14; CDR3aa: CASSIHRVGNEQFF; CDR3nt: TGTGCCAGCAGCATCCACAGGGTAGGGAATGAGCAGTTCTTC
d_gene: NA; j_gene: TRBJ2-3; abundance: few; v_gene: TRBV7-3; len: 14; CDR3aa: CASSWGLAADTQYF; CDR3nt: TGTGCCAGCAGCTGGGGGCTAGCCGCAGATACGCAGTATTTT
d_gene: TRBD1; j_gene: TRBJ1-1; abundance: NA; v_gene: TRBV29-1; len: 13; CDR3aa: CSVGTGGPGEAFF; CDR3nt: TGCAGCGTTGGAACAGGGGGTCCAGGTGAAGCTTTCTTT
d_gene: NA; j_gene: TRBJ2-6; abundance: few; v_gene: TRBV4-1; len: 18; CDR3aa: CASSDTTRGNSGANVLTF; CDR3nt: TGCGCCAGCAGCGACACAACTAGGGGGAACTCTGGGGCCAACGTCCTGACTTTC
d_gene: NA; j_gene: TRBJ1-4; abundance: NA; v_gene: TRBV7-9; len: 15; CDR3aa: CASSLGAGEGEKLFF; CDR3nt: TGTGCCAGCAGCTTAGGGGCAGGGGAAGGTGAAAAACTGTTTTTT
d_gene: TRBD2; j_gene: TRBJ2-1; abundance: few; v_gene: TRBV20-1; len: 18; CDR3aa: CSARSDTTTSGSKDEQFF; CDR3nt: TGCAGTGCTAGATCGGATACAACGACTAGCGGGAGTAAGGATGAGCAGTTCTTC
d_gene: TRBD2; j_gene: TRBJ2-3; abundance: NA; v_gene: TRBV6-2/TRBV6-3; len: 18; CDR3aa: CASSYSGTSEFPTDTQYF; CDR3nt: TGTGCCAGCAGTTACTCTGGGACTAGCGAATTCCCCACAGATACGCAGTATTTT
d_gene: NA; j_gene: TRBJ2-1; abundance: NA; v_gene: TRBV20-1; len: 15; CDR3aa: CSARDRRAGYNEQFF; CDR3nt: TGCAGTGCTAGAGATAGGCGGGCAGGGTACAATGAGCAGTTCTTC
d_gene: NA; j_gene: TRBJ2-5; abundance: NA; v_gene: TRBV5-1; len: 17; CDR3aa: CASSFSSSAYPQETQYF; CDR3nt: TGCGCCAGCAGCTTCTCGTCTAGCGCCTACCCCCAAGAGACCCAGTACTTC
d_gene: TRBD1; j_gene: TRBJ2-7; abundance: NA; v_gene: TRBV6-6; len: 15; CDR3aa: CASSSPGQRTYEQYF; CDR3nt: TGTGCCAGCAGTTCTCCGGGACAGCGTACCTACGAGCAGTACTTC
d_gene: TRBD2; j_gene: TRBJ2-7; abundance: few; v_gene: TRBV7-3; len: 14; CDR3aa: CASSLTTSGAEQYF; CDR3nt: TGTGCCAGCAGCTTAACCACTAGCGGGGCCGAGCAGTACTTC
d_gene: TRBD1; j_gene: TRBJ2-7; abundance: few; v_gene: TRBV29-1; len: 17; CDR3aa: CSVMGSKTGGKLYEQYF; CDR3nt: TGCAGCGTCATGGGGTCGAAGACAGGGGGAAAACTCTACGAGCAGTACTTC
d_gene: NA; j_gene: TRBJ1-2; abundance: NA; v_gene: TRBV29-1; len: 13; CDR3aa: CSARNSLFDGYTF; CDR3nt: TGCAGCGCCAGAAACAGTCTATTCGATGGCTACACCTTC
d_gene: NA; j_gene: TRBJ1-2; abundance: NA; v_gene: TRBV7-2; len: 13; CDR3aa: CASSGQRDYGYTF; CDR3nt: TGTGCCAGCAGCGGACAGCGAGACTATGGCTACACCTTC
d_gene: NA; j_gene: TRBJ2-7; abundance: NA; v_gene: TRBV9; len: 15; CDR3aa: CASSVDYGGSYEQYF; CDR3nt: TGTGCCAGCAGCGTAGATTACGGGGGTTCCTACGAGCAGTACTTC
d_gene: TRBD2; j_gene: TRBJ2-1; abundance: NA; v_gene: TRBV20-1; len: 18; CDR3aa: CSASPLAGVEGAYNEQFF; CDR3nt: TGCAGTGCTAGTCCACTAGCGGGAGTTGAGGGGGCCTACAATGAGCAGTTCTTC
d_gene: NA; j_gene: TRBJ1-1; abundance: NA; v_gene: TRBV7-3; len: 13; CDR3aa: CASSPNAGTQAFF; CDR3nt: TGTGCCAGCAGCCCAAACGCCGGGACCCAAGCTTTCTTT
d_gene: TRBD1; j_gene: TRBJ1-2; abundance: NA; v_gene: TRBV20-1; len: 16; CDR3aa: CSARQGSQGGLYGYTF; CDR3nt: TGCAGTGCTAGACAAGGGAGCCAGGGGGGCCTGTATGGCTACACCTTC
d_gene: NA; j_gene: TRBJ2-3; abundance: NA; v_gene: TRBV20-1; len: 14; CDR3aa: CSARGVLIADTQYF; CDR3nt: TGCAGTGCTAGGGGGGTTTTGATAGCAGATACGCAGTATTTT
d_gene: TRBD1; j_gene: TRBJ2-5; abundance: NA; v_gene: TRBV13; len: 14; CDR3aa: CASSFSQGEETQYF; CDR3nt: TGTGCCAGCAGCTTTTCACAGGGGGAAGAGACCCAGTACTTC
d_gene: TRBD2; j_gene: TRBJ2-1; abundance: NA; v_gene: TRBV5-1; len: 14; CDR3aa: CASSLEAGGVEQFF; CDR3nt: TGCGCCAGCAGCTTGGAAGCGGGAGGGGTTGAGCAGTTCTTC
d_gene: TRBD1; j_gene: TRBJ1-2; abundance: few; v_gene: TRBV14; len: 15; CDR3aa: CASSHPGQGRYGYTF; CDR3nt: TGTGCCAGCAGCCACCCGGGACAGGGGAGGTATGGCTACACCTTC
d_gene: TRBD2; j_gene: TRBJ2-3; abundance: NA; v_gene: TRBV20-1; len: 15; CDR3aa: CSALQRGAHGDTQYF; CDR3nt: TGCAGTGCTCTCCAGCGGGGGGCCCACGGGGATACGCAGTATTTT
d_gene: NA; j_gene: TRBJ2-7; abundance: NA; v_gene: TRBV29-1; len: 10; CDR3aa: CSCRDSEQYF; CDR3nt: TGCAGCTGCCGGGACTCCGAGCAGTACTTC
d_gene: TRBD1; j_gene: TRBJ1-5; abundance: few; v_gene: TRBV2; len: 15; CDR3aa: CASSNRDRVNQPQHF; CDR3nt: TGTGCCAGCAGTAACCGGGACAGGGTAAACCAGCCCCAGCATTTT
d_gene: TRBD1; j_gene: TRBJ1-6; abundance: NA; v_gene: TRBV7-2; len: 15; CDR3aa: CASSFDRGGNSPLHF; CDR3nt: TGTGCCAGCAGCTTCGACAGGGGAGGTAATTCACCCCTCCACTTT
d_gene: NA; j_gene: TRBJ2-6; abundance: NA; v_gene: TRBV5-1; len: 15; CDR3aa: CASSSGGYGANVLTF; CDR3nt: TGCGCCAGCAGCTCCGGGGGTTATGGGGCCAACGTCCTGACTTTC
d_gene: NA; j_gene: TRBJ2-1; abundance: NA; v_gene: TRBV9; len: 12; CDR3aa: CASSSHVGEQFF; CDR3nt: TGTGCCAGCAGCTCCCATGTCGGGGAGCAGTTCTTC
d_gene: TRBD1; j_gene: TRBJ2-5; abundance: NA; v_gene: TRBV6-5; len: 15; CDR3aa: CASSYDRDVEETQYF; CDR3nt: TGTGCCAGCAGTTATGACAGGGATGTAGAGGAGACCCAGTACTTC
d_gene: NA; j_gene: TRBJ2-7; abundance: once; v_gene: TRBV5-1; len: 14; CDR3aa: CASSFLGEAYEQYF; CDR3nt: TGCGCCAGCAGCTTCTTGGGGGAGGCCTACGAGCAGTACTTC
d_gene: NA; j_gene: TRBJ2-5; abundance: NA; v_gene: TRBV14; len: 17; CDR3aa: CASSIRAPGELGETQYF; CDR3nt: TGTGCCAGCAGCATTCGTGCCCCGGGAGAATTGGGGGAGACCCAGTACTTC
d_gene: TRBD2; j_gene: TRBJ2-3; abundance: NA; v_gene: TRBV20-1; len: 16; CDR3aa: CSAARTSGRASDTQYF; CDR3nt: TGCAGTGCTGCGCGGACTAGCGGGAGGGCTTCAGATACGCAGTATTTT
d_gene: NA; j_gene: TRBJ1-5; abundance: NA; v_gene: TRBV15; len: 18; CDR3aa: CATSREIRQRYSNQPQHF; CDR3nt: TGTGCCACCAGCAGAGAAATCCGACAACGCTATAGCAATCAGCCCCAGCATTTT
d_gene: NA; j_gene: TRBJ2-7; abundance: few; v_gene: TRBV29-1; len: 12; CDR3aa: CSVVEGGYEQYF; CDR3nt: TGCAGCGTTGTTGAAGGGGGCTACGAGCAGTACTTC
d_gene: NA; j_gene: TRBJ2-3; abundance: NA; v_gene: TRBV7-7; len: 14; CDR3aa: CASSPLLGADTQYF; CDR3nt: TGTGCCAGCAGCCCACTTCTGGGGGCAGATACGCAGTATTTT
d_gene: NA; j_gene: TRBJ1-1; abundance: once; v_gene: TRBV20-1; len: 12; CDR3aa: CSAREANTEAFF; CDR3nt: TGCAGTGCTAGAGAGGCGAACACTGAAGCTTTCTTT
d_gene: TRBD2; j_gene: TRBJ2-3; abundance: NA; v_gene: TRBV7-2; len: 16; CDR3aa: CASSLVGGLAADTQYF; CDR3nt: TGTGCCAGCAGCTTAGTTGGCGGCCTAGCGGCAGATACGCAGTATTTT
d_gene: NA; j_gene: TRBJ1-2; abundance: NA; v_gene: TRBV12-5; len: 16; CDR3aa: CASGLPRAAGGYGYTF; CDR3nt: TGTGCTAGTGGTTTGCCTCGGGCTGCGGGGGGGTATGGCTACACCTTC
d_gene: NA; j_gene: TRBJ1-4; abundance: NA; v_gene: TRBV7-2; len: 15; CDR3aa: CASTPTGSTNEKLFF; CDR3nt: TGTGCCAGCACCCCAACAGGTTCAACTAATGAAAAACTGTTTTTT
d_gene: TRBD1; j_gene: TRBJ1-1; abundance: NA; v_gene: TRBV10-1; len: 13; CDR3aa: CASSGRTGTEAFF; CDR3nt: TGCGCCAGCAGTGGACGGACAGGCACTGAAGCTTTCTTT
d_gene: NA; j_gene: TRBJ2-1; abundance: NA; v_gene: TRBV20-1; len: 15; CDR3aa: CSAGVGGGILGEQFF; CDR3nt: TGCAGTGCCGGGGTAGGGGGAGGGATCTTGGGTGAGCAGTTCTTC